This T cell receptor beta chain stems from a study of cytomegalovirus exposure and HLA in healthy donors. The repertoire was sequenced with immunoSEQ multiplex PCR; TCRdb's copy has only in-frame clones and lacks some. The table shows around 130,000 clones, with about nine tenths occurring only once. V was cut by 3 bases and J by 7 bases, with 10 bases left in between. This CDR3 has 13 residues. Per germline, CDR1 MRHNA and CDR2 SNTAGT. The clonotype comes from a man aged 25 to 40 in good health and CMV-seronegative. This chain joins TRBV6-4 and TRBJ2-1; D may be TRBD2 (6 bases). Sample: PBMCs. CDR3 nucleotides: TGTGCCAGCAGTGATTCTAGCGTAAATGAGCAGTTCTTC. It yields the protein CASSDSSVNEQFF.